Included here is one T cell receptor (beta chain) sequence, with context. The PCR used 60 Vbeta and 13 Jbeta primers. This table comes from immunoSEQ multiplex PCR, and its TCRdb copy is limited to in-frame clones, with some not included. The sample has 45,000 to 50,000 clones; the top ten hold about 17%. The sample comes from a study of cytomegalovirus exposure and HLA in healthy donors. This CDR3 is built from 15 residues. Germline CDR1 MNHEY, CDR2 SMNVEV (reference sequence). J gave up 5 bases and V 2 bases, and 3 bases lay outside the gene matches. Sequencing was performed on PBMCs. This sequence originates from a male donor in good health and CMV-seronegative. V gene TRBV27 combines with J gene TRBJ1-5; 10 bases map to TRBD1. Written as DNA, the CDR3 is TGTGCCAGCAGTTTAGGTGGGACAGGGGATCAGCCCCAGCATTTT. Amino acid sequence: CASSLGGTGDQPQHF.